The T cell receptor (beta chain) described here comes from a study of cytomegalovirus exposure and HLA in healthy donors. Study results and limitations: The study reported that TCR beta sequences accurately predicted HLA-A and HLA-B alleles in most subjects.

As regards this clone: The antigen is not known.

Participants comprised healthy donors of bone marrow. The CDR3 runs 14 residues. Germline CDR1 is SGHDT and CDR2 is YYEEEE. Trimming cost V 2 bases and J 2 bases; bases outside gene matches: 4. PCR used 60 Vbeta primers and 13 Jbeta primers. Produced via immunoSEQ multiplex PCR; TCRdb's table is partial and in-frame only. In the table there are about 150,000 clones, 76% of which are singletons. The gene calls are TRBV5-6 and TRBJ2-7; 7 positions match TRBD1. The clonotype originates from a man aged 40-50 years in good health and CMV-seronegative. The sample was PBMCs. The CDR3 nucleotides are TGTGCCAGCAGCTTCCGACAGGGCGCCTACGAGCAGTACTTC. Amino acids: CASSFRQGAYEQYF.